This entry features one T cell receptor (beta chain) sequence. The antigen is unknown. Deletions cut 6 bases from V and 6 bases from J, with 17 bases between. Per the germline V gene, CDR1 is MNHEY and CDR2 is SMNVEV (reference sequence). CDR3 length: 15 residues. The data were taken from a study of follicular helper T cells after annual influenza vaccination. The protocol was immunoSEQ multiplex PCR, while the TCRdb copy is restricted to in-frame clones and leaves out a portion. Counted here are some 400 clones, around 85% occurring once; the ten biggest clones make up approximately 9.6%. Overall study findings and caveats: Rare clonotypes were missed; only about 9-20% of cells gave TCRB. Recurrent ICOS+CD38+ cTfh clonotypes included tetramer and AIM influenza-specific ones.

Noted time point: 2014-2015 season, 7 days after vaccination. The source is an adult who received the influenza vaccine. Sequenced material: CXCR5+ CD38+ circulating T follicular helper cells from blood, taken 7 days after influenza vaccination. Regarding subset: circulating Tfh, non-naive CD4+CXCR5+PD-1+ (ICOS+CD38+ or ICOS-CD38-). The chain recombines TRBV27 with TRBJ2-2, with a weak D call TRBD1 (8 bases). The CDR3 is CASRQGGQTAGELFF. The CDR3 coding sequence is TGTGCCAGCAGACAGGGGGGGCAGACGGCCGGGGAGCTGTTTTTT.